These 12 T cell receptor beta chains share one sample of origin, sequenced in a study of immune cell composition in non-small cell lung cancer. Profiled with immunoSEQ multiplex PCR; TCRdb holds only in-frame clones, not every one. Among about 2,400 clones listed, roughly four fifths were seen once. Source material: lung tumor tissue. The receptors stem from a human donor with non-small cell lung cancer.

This clone has a handful of counts. V and J are TRBV19 and TRBJ2-6; 7 bases are a match to TRBD1. The germline gives CDR1 LNHDA, CDR2 SQIVND (reference sequence). The ends lost 3 bases at V and 2 bases at J; junction bases unmatched: 1. CDR3 size: 15 residues. The DNA for the CDR3 is TGTGCCAGTAGTATGAGGGGGCCTGGGGCCAACGTCCTGACTTTC. Translated: CASSMRGPGANVLTF.

The rearrangement links TRBV9 to TRBJ2-7; D may be TRBD1 (5 bases). Germline-derived CDR1 and CDR2 are SGDLS and YYNGEE. Trimming shortened V by 7 bases and J by 5 bases, and 10 bases separated the two germline ends. CDR3 length: 11 residues. The chain's CDR3 is CASSGRHEQYF. For the CDR3, the DNA is TGTGCCAGCTCAGGGCGCCACGAGCAGTACTTC.

The chain links TRBV7-2 to TRBJ2-7, with 12 bases identical to TRBD2. V gave up 5 bases and J gave up 4 bases; unmatched junction bases: 3. CDR1 and CDR2 (germline): SGHTA, FQGNSA. The CDR3 runs to 14 residues. CDR3 loop: CASSPTSGRYEQYF. CDR3 coding DNA: TGTGCCAGCAGCCCAACTAGCGGGAGGTACGAGCAGTACTTC.

The rearrangement uses TRBV28 and TRBJ2-3; 7 bases align to TRBD2. Germline trimming cut 7 bases from V and 0 bases from J; bases unmatched to any gene: 10. This CDR3 region has 16 residues. CDR1 and CDR2 (germline): MDHEN, SYDVKM. The CDR3 region is CASTGPSGESTDTQYF. The CDR3 coding sequence is TGTGCCAGCACGGGGCCTAGCGGCGAGAGCACAGATACGCAGTATTTT.

The chain links TRBV19 to TRBJ2-7; D call uncertain. CDR3 length: 13 residues. In germline, CDR1 is LNHDA, CDR2 SQIVND (reference sequence). V lost 1 base and J 6 bases, leaving 10 bases between the germline ends. The CDR3 DNA sequence: TGTGCCAGTAGTATAGTCCCCTTGGCCGAGCAGTACTTC. This encodes CASSIVPLAEQYF.

This clone was detected only once. The rearrangement links TRBV11-2 to TRBJ2-5; 13 nucleotides line up with TRBD2. The CDR3 extends over 15 amino acids. The V gene end was trimmed by 2 bases and the J gene end by 8 bases; junction bases not matched to a gene: 5. Germline V lookup: CDR1 SGHAT, CDR2 FQNNGV. DNA for the CDR3: TGTGCCAGCAGCTTACCTGGGACTAGCGGGATTACCCAGTACTTC. Its translation is CASSLPGTSGITQYF.

The V call is TRBV5-1, the J call TRBJ2-5; 10 nucleotides match TRBD2. The V and J ends lost 4 bases and 5 bases, in that order; junction bases with no gene match: 8. The CDR3 has 15 amino acids. The V gene's germline CDR1 is SGHRS and CDR2 YFSETQ. The CDR3 sequence: CASSVGLADGETQYF. CDR3 nucleotides: TGCGCCAGCAGCGTAGGACTAGCGGATGGGGAGACCCAGTACTTC.

The chain combines TRBV19 with TRBJ2-3; the D gene is possibly TRBD2 (6 bases). The V end lost 7 bases, the J end lost 3 bases, and 14 bases lay between the germline ends. Looked up from germline, CDR1 is LNHDA and CDR2 is SQIVND (reference sequence). The length of the CDR3 is 14 residues. This CDR3 reads CASTPRRETDTQYF. CDR3 coding DNA: TGTGCCAGTACCCCGCGGAGGGAAACAGATACGCAGTATTTT.

The CDR3, as DNA: TGCGCCAGCAGTGAGTCGGGCAGGGAGGTTCAGCCCCAGCATTTT. Translating it yields CASSESGREVQPQHF. This chain uses TRBV10-1 with TRBJ1-5; a possible D gene is TRBD1 (5 bases). The V gene's germline CDR1 is WNHNN and CDR2 SYGVQD (reference sequence). Deletions cut 0 bases from V and 6 bases from J, with 12 bases between. The CDR3 consists of 15 residues.

The V and J genes are TRBV5-1 and TRBJ2-7, with a possible D match to TRBD2 (6 bases). This CDR3 contains 16 residues. The germline V gene encodes CDR1 SGHRS and CDR2 YFSETQ. V was pared by 2 bases and J by 4 bases, with 19 bases between. CDR3 amino acids: CASSLRLVAGEYEQYF. The DNA for the CDR3 is TGCGCCAGCAGCTTACGACTAGTGGCGGGCGAATACGAGCAGTACTTC.

The chain couples TRBV19 to TRBJ2-1, with 8 bases fitting TRBD2. V lost 6 bases, J lost 10 bases, and 5 bases stayed unmatched. The germline V gene has CDR1 LNHDA and CDR2 SQIVND (reference sequence). The CDR3 extends over 12 amino acids. CDR3 amino acids: CASSFSGKEQFF. CDR3 bases: TGTGCCAGTAGCTTTAGCGGGAAGGAGCAGTTCTTC.

The chain uses TRBV13 and TRBJ2-7, with 8 bases matching TRBD1. Trimming cost V 4 bases and J 2 bases; bases outside gene matches: 4. Germline V lookup: CDR1 PRHDT, CDR2 FYEKMQ (reference sequence). The CDR3 runs to 14 residues. The CDR3 spells CASSSRDRTYEQYF. The CDR3 nucleotides read TGTGCCAGCAGCTCCCGGGACAGGACCTACGAGCAGTACTTC. The full variable domain, with the rest looked up from reference TRBV13 and TRBJ2-7, is AAGVIQSPRHLIKEKRETATLKCYPIPRHDTVYWYQQGPGQDPQFLISFYEKMQSDKGSIPDRFSAQQFSDYHSELNMSSLELGDSALYFCASSSRDRTYEQYFGPGTRLTVT.